The rows below give T cell receptor beta chains drawn from one sample of a study of blood T cell repertoires in COVID-19. Measured with immunoSEQ multiplex PCR; TCRdb has only the in-frame clones, and not every one. In the table there are some 300,000 clones, around 89% of which are singletons. The sample comprised peripheral blood. These receptors were taken from a woman aged 45-65 years with COVID-19, enrolled during active disease. CDR3s include the opening cysteine and the closing phenylalanine or tryptophan. The D gene is left open where the match is weak. The size field is filled for only some rows; it gives once, few, many or a size class.

TRBJ1-2 TRBV24-1 . 17 TRBD1 CATSDGAGTGGPYGYTF TGTGCCACCAGTGACGGAGCCGGGACAGGGGGGCCCTATGGCTACACCTTC
TRBJ2-1 TRBV14 once 16 TRBD2 CASSQELGSRTSEQFF TGTGCCAGCAGCCAAGAGTTAGGTAGCAGGACTAGTGAGCAGTTCTTC
TRBJ2-3 TRBV11-2 . 15 . CASSLDGLATDTQYF TGTGCCAGCAGCTTAGATGGGCTAGCCACAGATACGCAGTATTTT
TRBJ1-2 TRBV10-2 . 13 . CASRGRTEDGYTF TGCGCCAGCAGAGGAAGGACAGAAGATGGCTACACCTTC
TRBJ2-7 TRBV9 . 16 TRBD1 CASSPTGTGLGYEQYF TGTGCCAGCAGCCCAACCGGGACAGGGCTAGGCTACGAGCAGTACTTC
TRBJ2-1 TRBV5-1 . 16 TRBD2 CASIWEISGRLFEQFF TGCGCCAGCATATGGGAAATTAGCGGGAGGCTTTTTGAGCAGTTCTTC
TRBJ2-1 TRBV9 . 19 TRBD2 CASSVGASGRAITYNEQFF TGTGCCAGCAGCGTAGGGGCTAGCGGGAGGGCCATCACCTACAATGAGCAGTTCTTC
TRBJ2-7 TRBV7-2 . 19 TRBD2 CASSFPGLAGNRWSYEQYF TGTGCCAGCAGCTTCCCGGGACTAGCGGGCAATAGGTGGTCCTACGAGCAGTACTTC
TRBJ2-2 TRBV21-1 . 19 . CASSPWEEETTANTGELFF TGTGCCAGCAGCCCCTGGGAGGAGGAGACAACAGCGAACACCGGGGAGCTGTTTTTT
TRBJ2-7 TRBV2 . 15 TRBD1 CASSGRDRGWNEQYF TGTGCCAGCAGCGGCCGGGACAGAGGGTGGAACGAGCAGTACTTC
TRBJ1-4 TRBV4-1 . 13 . CASTGGRLEKLFF TGCGCCAGCACCGGGGGAAGGCTCGAAAAACTGTTTTTT
TRBJ1-6 TRBV19 . 15 . CASSSPGTYNSPLHF TGTGCCAGTAGTTCCCCCGGTACCTATAATTCACCCCTCCACTTT
TRBJ2-7 TRBV7-8 . 15 . CASSRDYRSLYEQYF TGTGCCAGCAGCCGAGACTATCGGTCCCTCTACGAGCAGTACTTC
TRBJ1-1 TRBV7-8 . 13 . CASSFQGRTEAFF TGTGCCAGCAGCTTCCAGGGTAGAACTGAAGCTTTCTTT
TRBJ2-7 TRBV4-1 . 14 TRBD1 CASSHRTGSYEQYF TGCGCCAGCAGCCATAGGACAGGCTCCTACGAGCAGTACTTC
TRBJ2-6 TRBV6-2/TRBV6-3 . 18 TRBD2 CASSYSGRGTSGANVLTF TGTGCCAGCAGTTACTCCGGGCGGGGGACCTCTGGGGCCAACGTCCTGACTTTC
TRBJ1-6 TRBV9 . 14 . CASSPREDGSPLHF TGTGCCAGCAGCCCCAGGGAAGATGGTTCACCCCTCCACTTT
TRBJ2-1 TRBV29-1 . 15 . CSVGASRTVGNEQFF TGCAGCGTTGGCGCGTCTAGGACTGTTGGCAATGAGCAGTTCTTC
TRBJ2-6 TRBV5-5 many 14 . CASSLVNSGNVLTF TGTGCCAGCAGCTTAGTCAACTCGGGCAACGTCCTGACTTTC
TRBJ2-2 TRBV6-2/TRBV6-3 . 16 . CASSYLGLMNTGELFF TGTGCCAGCAGTTACCTGGGACTTATGAACACCGGGGAGCTGTTTTTT
TRBJ2-3 TRBV19 . 16 TRBD1 CASSIWKQGKSDTQYF TGTGCCAGTAGTATTTGGAAACAGGGGAAATCAGATACGCAGTATTTT
TRBJ2-7 TRBV7-9 . 15 TRBD2 CASSQTSGRSYEQYF TGTGCCAGCAGCCAGACTAGCGGGAGGTCGTACGAGCAGTACTTC
TRBJ2-7 TRBV9 . 14 TRBD2 CASSVGLAGDEQYF TGTGCCAGCAGCGTAGGTCTAGCGGGAGATGAGCAGTACTTC
TRBJ1-3 TRBV6-5 . 14 . CASSPASSGNTIYF TGTGCCAGCTCCCCAGCTAGCTCTGGAAACACCATATATTTT
TRBJ2-1 TRBV10-3 . 15 TRBD2 CAISDEASGRVEQFF TGTGCCATCAGTGACGAGGCTAGCGGGAGGGTTGAGCAGTTCTTC
TRBJ1-1 TRBV25-1 . 16 . CASSDLYSNMNTEAFF TGTGCCAGCAGTGATTTGTACAGTAACATGAACACTGAAGCTTTCTTT
TRBJ2-7 TRBV27 . 14 TRBD2 CASSRGTSGYEQYF TGTGCCAGCAGCCGAGGGACTAGCGGTTACGAGCAGTACTTC
TRBJ2-5 TRBV2 . 14 . CASRVSEYGETQYF TGTGCCAGCCGGGTTAGCGAATACGGCGAGACCCAGTACTTC
TRBJ2-5 TRBV24-1 . 16 . CATSASRNAPPETQYF TGTGCCACCAGTGCTTCCCGTAATGCGCCTCCAGAGACCCAGTACTTC
TRBJ2-3 TRBV6-5 . 15 . CASSYSASGTDTQYF TGTGCCAGCAGTTACTCTGCTAGCGGCACAGATACGCAGTATTTT
TRBJ2-3 TRBV3-1/TRBV3-2 . 16 . CASSQDKGTFTDTQYF TGTGCCAGCAGCCAAGATAAGGGGACTTTCACAGATACGCAGTATTTT
TRBJ2-5 TRBV7-3 . 16 . CASSLIGGGKGETQYF TGTGCCAGCAGCTTAATAGGGGGAGGGAAGGGAGAGACCCAGTACTTC
TRBJ2-5 TRBV5-5 . 15 TRBD2 CASSAGLAVFETQYF TGTGCCAGCAGCGCGGGACTAGCCGTATTCGAGACCCAGTACTTC
TRBJ1-5 TRBV7-9 . 15 . CASRDTSQVNQPQHF TGTGCCAGCCGGGACACCTCCCAAGTCAATCAGCCCCAGCATTTT
TRBJ2-1 TRBV7-3 . 15 TRBD2 CASSLLGGRSDEQFF TGTGCCAGCAGCCTCCTAGGCGGGAGATCCGATGAGCAGTTCTTC
TRBJ2-7 TRBV15 . 14 TRBD2 CATSRTSGHYEQYF TGTGCCACCAGCAGGACTAGCGGGCACTACGAGCAGTACTTC
TRBJ1-6 TRBV10-3 . 13 . CAIKTGIDSPLHF TGTGCCATCAAAACAGGGATCGATTCACCCCTCCACTTT
TRBJ2-2 TRBV6-6 . 14 . CASSDQGWPGELFF TGTGCCAGCAGCGACCAGGGTTGGCCCGGGGAGCTGTTTTTT
TRBJ2-1 TRBV11-2 . 14 . CASSHMGGYNEQFF TGTGCCAGCAGCCACATGGGGGGATACAATGAGCAGTTCTTC
TRBJ1-5 TRBV21-1 . 17 . CASRNRDRGTVEQPQHF TGTGCCAGCAGAAACCGGGACAGGGGTACCGTGGAGCAGCCCCAGCATTTT
TRBJ1-1 TRBV2 . 13 . CASGSQMNTEAFF TGTGCCAGCGGGAGCCAAATGAACACTGAAGCTTTCTTT
TRBJ1-6 TRBV7-8 . 15 TRBD1 CASSQRDRANSPLHF TGTGCCAGCAGCCAAAGGGACAGGGCGAATTCACCCCTCCACTTT
TRBJ2-7 TRBV7-9 . 13 . CASSPPGSYEQYF TGTGCCAGCAGCCCCCCGGGTAGCTACGAGCAGTACTTC
TRBJ2-1 TRBV18 . 16 TRBD1 CASSPPGQGPYNEQFF TGTGCCAGCTCACCCCCGGGACAGGGCCCCTACAATGAGCAGTTCTTC
TRBJ2-7 TRBV5-4 once 14 . CASSLRTAAYEQYF TGTGCCAGCAGCCTTAGGACAGCCGCCTACGAGCAGTACTTC
TRBJ2-7 TRBV4-1 . 17 . CASSQLPQRIDRGEQYF TGCGCCAGCAGCCAACTACCCCAGCGGATAGACCGGGGGGAGCAGTACTTC
TRBJ2-7 TRBV7-2 . 15 TRBD2 CASSSLAGALGEQYF TGTGCCAGCAGCTCTCTAGCGGGAGCGTTAGGCGAGCAGTACTTC
TRBJ1-2 TRBV4-1 . 16 TRBD1 CASSQDSTGGFYGYTF TGCGCCAGCAGCCAAGATAGTACAGGGGGTTTCTATGGCTACACCTTC
TRBJ1-4 TRBV28 . 16 TRBD1 CASWGQPGATNEKLFF TGTGCCAGCTGGGGACAGCCCGGTGCAACTAATGAAAAACTGTTTTTT
TRBJ2-7 TRBV3-1/TRBV3-2 . 17 TRBD2 CASSLGLAGGQAYEQYF TGTGCCAGCAGCCTAGGACTAGCGGGAGGCCAAGCCTACGAGCAGTACTTC
TRBJ1-1 TRBV12-5 once 15 . CASGLLVGGDTEAFF TGTGCTAGTGGTTTGTTGGTGGGGGGGGACACTGAAGCTTTCTTT